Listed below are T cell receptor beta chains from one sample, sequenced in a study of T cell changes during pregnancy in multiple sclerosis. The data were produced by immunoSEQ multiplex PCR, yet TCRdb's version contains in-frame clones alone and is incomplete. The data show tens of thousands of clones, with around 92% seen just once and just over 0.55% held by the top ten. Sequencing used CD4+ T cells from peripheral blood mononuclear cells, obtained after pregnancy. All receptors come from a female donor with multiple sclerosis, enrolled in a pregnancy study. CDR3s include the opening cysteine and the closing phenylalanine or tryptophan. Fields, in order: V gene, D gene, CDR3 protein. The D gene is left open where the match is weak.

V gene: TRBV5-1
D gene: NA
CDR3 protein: CASSSASFPYNEQFF

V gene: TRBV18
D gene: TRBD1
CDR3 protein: CASSPGTGVGTEAFF

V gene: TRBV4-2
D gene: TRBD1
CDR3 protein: CASSQDDRDHEQYF

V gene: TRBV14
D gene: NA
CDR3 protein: CASSQDLRWDTQYF

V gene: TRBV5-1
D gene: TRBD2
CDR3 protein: CASSLAGGDHEQYF

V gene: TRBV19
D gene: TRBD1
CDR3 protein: CASSYRRTGGAGANEKLFF

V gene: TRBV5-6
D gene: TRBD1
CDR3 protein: CASSMPPYRGQGHNEQFF

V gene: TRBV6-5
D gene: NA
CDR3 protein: CASRAPGWESEAFF

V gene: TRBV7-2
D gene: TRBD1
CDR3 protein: CASTVTGSREQYF

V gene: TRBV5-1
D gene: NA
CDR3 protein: CASSLRDSANEQFF

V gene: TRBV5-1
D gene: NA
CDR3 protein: CASSSEGNEQYF

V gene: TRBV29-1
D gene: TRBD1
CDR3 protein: CSVGDRVNSPLHF

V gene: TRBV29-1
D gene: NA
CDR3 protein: CSVVRVGGLGTQYF

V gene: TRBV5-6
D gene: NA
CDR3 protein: CASSLVLRLNTGELFF

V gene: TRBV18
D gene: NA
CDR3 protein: CASSPRTGELFF

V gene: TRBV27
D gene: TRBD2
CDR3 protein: CASRRAGVPYNEQFF

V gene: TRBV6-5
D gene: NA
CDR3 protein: CASKGRGNMNTEAFF

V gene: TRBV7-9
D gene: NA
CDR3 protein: CASSLAEGTYEQYF

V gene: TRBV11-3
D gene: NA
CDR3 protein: CASRTTSSPEQFF

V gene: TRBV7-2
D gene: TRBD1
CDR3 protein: CASSTGGAGNEKLFF

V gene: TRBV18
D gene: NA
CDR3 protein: CASSPSGFEAKNIQYF

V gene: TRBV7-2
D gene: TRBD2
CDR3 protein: CASSPHLLASRTDTQYF

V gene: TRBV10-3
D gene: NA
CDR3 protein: CAISGQTPSGSGANVLTF

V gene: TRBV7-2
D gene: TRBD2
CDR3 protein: CASSSGLAGSSYNEQFF

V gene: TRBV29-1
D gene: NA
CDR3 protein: CSVLGGSGYTF

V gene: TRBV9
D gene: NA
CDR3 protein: CASSVGGGGNTIYF

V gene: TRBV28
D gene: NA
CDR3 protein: CASGSRFEQYF

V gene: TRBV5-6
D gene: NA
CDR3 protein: CASSARRWPGGTGELFF

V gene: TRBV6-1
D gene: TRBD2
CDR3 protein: CASNLAADSNEQFF

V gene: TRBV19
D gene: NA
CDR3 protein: CASSPNTGSLSYEQYF

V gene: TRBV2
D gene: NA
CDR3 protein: CASRAQGIAKNIQYF

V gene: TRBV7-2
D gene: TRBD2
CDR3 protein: CASSSLGREEGGELFF

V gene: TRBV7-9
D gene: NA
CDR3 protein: CASSLYRADEQYF

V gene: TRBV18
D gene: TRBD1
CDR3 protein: CASSPFDRAEHGNTIYF

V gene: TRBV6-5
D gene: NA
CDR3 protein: CASSYQQGGTGELFF

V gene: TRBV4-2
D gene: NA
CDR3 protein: CASSQGVYQQETQYF

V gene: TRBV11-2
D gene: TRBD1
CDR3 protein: CASSLDRAGELFF

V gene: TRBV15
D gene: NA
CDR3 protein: CATQAAGANVLTF

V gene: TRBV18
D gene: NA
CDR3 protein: CASSPAGVTDTQYF

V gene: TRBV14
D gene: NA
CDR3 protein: CASSQAGVAVEQFF

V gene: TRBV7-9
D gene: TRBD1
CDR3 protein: CASSNRSDRALYF

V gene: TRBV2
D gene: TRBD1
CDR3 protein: CASSDRDRQETQYF

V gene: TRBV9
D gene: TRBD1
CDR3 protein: CASSPRQGALDGYTF

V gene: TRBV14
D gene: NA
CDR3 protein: CASSGRLGTNEKLFF

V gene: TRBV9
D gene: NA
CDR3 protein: CASSVAGREGTEKLFF

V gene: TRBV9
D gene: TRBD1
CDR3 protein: CASSARDREYYNEQFF

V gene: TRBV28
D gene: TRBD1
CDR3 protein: CASSLSLGTGPLYGYTF

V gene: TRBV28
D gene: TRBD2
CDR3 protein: CASSPGTSGTYEQYF